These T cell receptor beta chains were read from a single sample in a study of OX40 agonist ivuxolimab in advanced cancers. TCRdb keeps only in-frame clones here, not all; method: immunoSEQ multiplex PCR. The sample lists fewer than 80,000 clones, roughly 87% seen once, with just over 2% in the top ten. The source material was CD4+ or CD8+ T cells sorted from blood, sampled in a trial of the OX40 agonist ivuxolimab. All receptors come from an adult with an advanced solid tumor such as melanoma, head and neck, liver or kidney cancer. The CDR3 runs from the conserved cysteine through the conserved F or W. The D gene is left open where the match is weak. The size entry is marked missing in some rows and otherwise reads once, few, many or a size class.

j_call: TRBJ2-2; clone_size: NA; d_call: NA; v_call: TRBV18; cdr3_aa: CASSPSATGELFF; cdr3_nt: TGTGCCAGCTCACCATCGGCAACCGGGGAGCTGTTTTTT
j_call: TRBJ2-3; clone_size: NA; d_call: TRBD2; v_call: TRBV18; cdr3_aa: CASSRSVPRGGSDTQYF; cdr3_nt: TGTGCCAGCTCGCGGAGCGTACCGCGGGGGGGCTCAGATACGCAGTATTTT
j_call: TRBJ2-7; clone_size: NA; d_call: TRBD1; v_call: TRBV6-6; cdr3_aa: CASSDRDRLYEQYF; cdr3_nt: TGTGCCAGCAGTGACCGGGACAGGCTTTACGAGCAGTACTTC
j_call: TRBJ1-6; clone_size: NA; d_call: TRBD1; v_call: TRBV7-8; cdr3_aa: CASSNRDSSLPLHF; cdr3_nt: TGTGCCAGCAGCAATCGGGACAGCAGCTTACCCCTCCACTTT
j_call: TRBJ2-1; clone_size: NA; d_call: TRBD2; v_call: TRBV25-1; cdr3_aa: CASSELTSGSYNEQFF; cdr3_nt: TGTGCCAGCAGTGAATTAACTAGCGGGAGCTACAATGAGCAGTTCTTC
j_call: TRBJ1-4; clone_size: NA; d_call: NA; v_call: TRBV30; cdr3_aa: CAWSVGAGLFF; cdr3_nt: TGTGCCTGGAGTGTAGGGGCGGGACTGTTTTTT
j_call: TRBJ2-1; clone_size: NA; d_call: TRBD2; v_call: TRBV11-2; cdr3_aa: CASSLGAGGRDEQFF; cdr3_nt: TGTGCCAGCAGCTTAGGGGCGGGGGGGAGGGATGAGCAGTTCTTC
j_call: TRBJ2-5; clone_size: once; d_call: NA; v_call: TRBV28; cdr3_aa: CASSLARGGTQYF; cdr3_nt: TGTGCCAGCAGTTTGGCCCGTGGGGGGACCCAGTACTTC
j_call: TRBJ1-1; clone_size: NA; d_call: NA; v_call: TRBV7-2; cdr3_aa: CASSLMGKGTEAFF; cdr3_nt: TGTGCCAGCAGCTTAATGGGGAAAGGCACTGAAGCTTTCTTT
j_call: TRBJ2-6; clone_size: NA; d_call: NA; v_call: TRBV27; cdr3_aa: CASSFQNSGANVLTF; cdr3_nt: TGTGCCAGCAGTTTTCAAAACTCTGGGGCCAACGTCCTGACTTTC
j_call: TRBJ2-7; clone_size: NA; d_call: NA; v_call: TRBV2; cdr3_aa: CASTPFEGMYF; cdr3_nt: TGTGCCAGCACCCCATTTGAAGGCATGTACTTC
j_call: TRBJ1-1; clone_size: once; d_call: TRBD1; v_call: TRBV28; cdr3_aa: CASRPTGAAPEAFF; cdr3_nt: TGTGCCAGCAGGCCCACAGGGGCGGCCCCCGAAGCTTTCTTT
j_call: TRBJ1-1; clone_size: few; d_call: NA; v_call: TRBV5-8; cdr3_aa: CASTWGGQINTEAFF; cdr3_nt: TGTGCCAGCACCTGGGGGGGCCAGATAAACACTGAAGCTTTCTTT
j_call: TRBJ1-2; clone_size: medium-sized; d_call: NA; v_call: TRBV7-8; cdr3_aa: CASSLWSHGYTF; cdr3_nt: TGTGCCAGCAGCTTATGGAGTCATGGCTACACCTTC
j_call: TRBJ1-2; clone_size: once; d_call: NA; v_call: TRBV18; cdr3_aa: CASSPGGQSANYGYTF; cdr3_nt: TGTGCCAGCTCACCTGGGGGGCAGTCAGCTAACTATGGCTACACCTTC
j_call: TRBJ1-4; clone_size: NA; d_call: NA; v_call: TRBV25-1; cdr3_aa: CASSDMDRLNEKLFF; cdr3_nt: TGTGCCAGCAGTGATATGGACAGACTAAATGAAAAACTGTTTTTT
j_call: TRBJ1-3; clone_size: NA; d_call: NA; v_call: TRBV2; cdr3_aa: CASLRNSAGNTIYF; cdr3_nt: TGTGCCAGCCTCAGGAATTCAGCTGGAAACACCATATATTTT
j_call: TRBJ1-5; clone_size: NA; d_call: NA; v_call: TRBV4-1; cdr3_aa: CASSQVITGQGNQPQHF; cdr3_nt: TGCGCCAGCAGCCAAGTAATAACGGGACAAGGGAATCAGCCCCAGCATTTT
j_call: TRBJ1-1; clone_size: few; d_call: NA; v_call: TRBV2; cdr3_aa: CASSESWQGLEAFF; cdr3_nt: TGTGCCAGCAGTGAAAGTTGGCAGGGGTTGGAAGCTTTCTTT
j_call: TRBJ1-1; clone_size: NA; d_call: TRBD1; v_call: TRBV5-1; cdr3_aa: CASSPQGVIEAFF; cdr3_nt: TGCGCCAGCAGCCCCCAGGGGGTTATTGAAGCTTTCTTT
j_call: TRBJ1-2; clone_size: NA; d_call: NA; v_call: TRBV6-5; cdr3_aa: CASSPGTFGYTF; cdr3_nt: TGTGCCAGCAGTCCCGGGACATTTGGCTACACCTTC
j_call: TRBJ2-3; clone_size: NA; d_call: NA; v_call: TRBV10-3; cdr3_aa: CAIRKGLAEDTQYF; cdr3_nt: TGTGCCATCAGGAAGGGCTTAGCCGAAGATACGCAGTATTTT
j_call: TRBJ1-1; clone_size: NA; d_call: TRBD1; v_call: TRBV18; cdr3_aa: CASSPLIPGQGTEAFF; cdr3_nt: TGTGCCAGCTCACCACTCATTCCCGGACAGGGGACTGAAGCTTTCTTT
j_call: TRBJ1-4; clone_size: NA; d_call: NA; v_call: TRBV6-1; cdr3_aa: CASSEGTTNEKLFF; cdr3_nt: TGTGCCAGCAGTGAGGGCACAACTAATGAAAAACTGTTTTTT
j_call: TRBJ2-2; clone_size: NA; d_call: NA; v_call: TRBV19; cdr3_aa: CASRTAAGDGELFF; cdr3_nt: TGTGCCAGTAGAACAGCCGCCGGGGACGGGGAGCTGTTTTTT
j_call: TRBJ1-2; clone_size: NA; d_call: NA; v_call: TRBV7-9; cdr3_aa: CASSLDRVNNYGYTF; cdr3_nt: TGTGCCAGCAGCTTAGACAGGGTGAACAACTATGGCTACACCTTC